The clone carrying this T cell receptor (beta chain) has at least ten counts. Its antigen is currently unknown. The record originates from a study of Graves' ophthalmopathy and Graves' hyperthyroidism. Study-wide results and limits: Blood also contained most of the expanded thyroid clonotypes above 0.001 frequency.

The CDR3 consists of 16 residues. The germline V gene has CDR1 SGHAT and CDR2 FQNNGV. V lost 4 bases and J lost 3; bases outside the gene matches: 8. Amplified TCR beta CDR3 regions were obtained using RNA transcripts as template. The authors performed first-round RT-PCR with HTBI primers and then a second-round multiplex PCR. TCRdb redid the calling of the multiplex PCR reads with MiXCR, one entry per CDR3 protein. This sample has approximately 460,000 distinct CDR3 sequences, with roughly 14% found just once. The sequenced sample was blood. The gene calls are TRBV11-2 and TRBJ1-2; 10 positions match TRBD1. The receptor was isolated from a woman aged 30 to 39 with Graves' ophthalmopathy. The CDR3: CASSSDRGRNDYGYTF. The DNA of the CDR3 is TGTGCCAGCAGCTCAGACAGGGGGCGTAATGACTATGGCTACACCTTC. The entire variable domain, with the rest obtained from reference TRBV11-2 and TRBJ1-2, is as follows: EAGVAQSPRYKIIEKRQSVAFWCNPISGHATLYWYQQILGQGPKLLIQFQNNGVVDDSQLPKDRFSAERLKGVDSTLKIQPAKLEDSAVYLCASSSDRGRNDYGYTFGSGTRLTVV.